The 8 T cell receptor beta chains below were found in one sample sequenced in a study of T cells after yellow fever vaccination. TCRdb fed the 5' RACE reads into MiXCR, producing one record per CDR3 protein. The data contain some 300,000 distinct CDR3 sequences, 8.5% to 10% of them seen just once; the ten biggest clones take up 3% to 4%. Here the sequenced sample was CD4+ T cells sorted from PBMCs, taken 5 days after the yellow fever booster vaccination. The receptors originated from a man aged 18 to 29 who received the YFV17D yellow fever vaccine.

This clonotype occurred many times. The chain carries TRBV9 and TRBJ2-1; no firm D call. The CDR3 extends over 16 amino acids. Germline values: CDR1 SGDLS, CDR2 YYNGEE. With 4 bases removed from V and 0 bases from J, the gap between germline ends came to 14 bases. The CDR3 bases are TGTGCCAGCAGCCTACGGCCGGGCCTCTCCTACAATGAGCAGTTCTTC. It encodes CASSLRPGLSYNEQFF.

The chain couples TRBV4-1 to TRBJ2-3, with 12 bases identical to TRBD2. Germline lookup yields CDR1 MGHRA and CDR2 YSYEKL. The CDR3 has 19 amino acids. J lost 0 bases, V lost 0 bases, and 7 bases had no gene match. In DNA form, the CDR3 reads TGCGCCAGCAGCCAAGATGGGACTAGCGGGCCTACTAGCACAGATACGCAGTATTTT. The encoded protein is CASSQDGTSGPTSTDTQYF.

The sample holds a few counts of this clonotype. The rearrangement links TRBV5-5 to TRBJ2-1; 7 bases are shared with TRBD1. V lost 0 bases and J lost 2; bases outside the gene matches: 2. CDR3 length: 15 amino acids. Per germline, CDR1 SGHKS and CDR2 YYEKEE (reference sequence). Here the CDR3 reads CASSLEQGPYNEQFF. The CDR3 nucleotides are TGTGCCAGCAGCTTGGAACAGGGGCCCTACAATGAGCAGTTCTTC.

This clonotype was seen only a few times. The chain recombines TRBV28 with TRBJ1-5; D is perhaps TRBD1 (5 bases). The CDR3 sequence is 14 residues long. Germline loops: CDR1 MDHEN, CDR2 SYDVKM. CDR3 in DNA: TGTGCTGGTGGAGGGACTGCCTGGAATCAGCCCCAGCATTTT. Translating gives CAGGGTAWNQPQHF.

This clonotype was observed at least ten times. This sequence joins TRBV5-1 and TRBJ2-1; D is possibly TRBD2 (5 bases). In germline, CDR1 is SGHRS, CDR2 YFSETQ. Trimming removed 3 bases from V and 6 bases from J, with 16 bases in between. This CDR3 comprises 15 residues. The DNA for the CDR3 is TGCGCCAGCAGCTCGCCGGGGTCCCAGTTCAATGAGCAGTTCTTC. It specifies CASSSPGSQFNEQFF. Looking up the rest from reference TRBV5-1 and TRBJ2-1 gives the full variable domain: KAGVTQTPRYLIKTRGQQVTLSCSPISGHRSVSWYQQTPGQGLQFLFEYFSETQRNKGNFPGRFSGRQFSNSRSEMNVSTLELGDSALYLCASSSPGSQFNEQFFGPGTRLTVL.

There are a few counts of this clonotype. The V gene is TRBV5-1, the J gene TRBJ1-2; 8 positions match TRBD1. CDR3 size: 15 residues. V shed 4 bases and J 6 bases; nucleotides not matched to a gene: 11. CDR1 is SGHRS, CDR2 YFSETQ, per germline. The CDR3 nucleotides are TGCGCCAGCAGCGGGGAGACAGGGGCCCTCGATGGCTACACCTTC. It codes for CASSGETGALDGYTF.

The chain's CDR3 is CASSPLHNPGQGMGIQYF. The CDR3 DNA follows: TGTGCCAGCAGCCCACTCCATAACCCGGGACAGGGGATGGGCATTCAGTACTTC. V is TRBV9 and J is TRBJ2-4, with TRBD1 matching over 10 bases. J gave up 9 bases and V 4 bases, and 19 bases lay outside the gene matches. The CDR3 spans 18 residues. CDR1 and CDR2 (germline): SGDLS, YYNGEE.

V is TRBV19 and J is TRBJ2-5, with a tentative D call TRBD1 (6 bases). Trimming stripped 4 bases from V and 0 bases from J, with 12 bases between. The CDR3 is made up of 15 amino acids. Per germline, CDR1 LNHDA and CDR2 SQIVND (reference sequence). The CDR3 region has the DNA TGTGCCAGTAGTAGGACAGTTTACCACCAAGAGACCCAGTACTTC. Translating gives CASSRTVYHQETQYF.